The 11 T cell receptor beta chains presented below share a single source sample, sequenced in a study of shared clonotypes between healthy human individuals. Sequencing used immunoSEQ multiplex PCR; TCRdb keeps in-frame clones, though not all of them. The data contain about 1 million clones, 65% to 80% of them seen just once; the ten biggest clones take up 1.4% to 1.5%. The sequencing input was memory CD4+ T cells sorted from blood. Sample subset: CD45RA-negative fraction. These receptors were collected from a man aged 18 to 29 in good health.

Concerning this clone itself: The sample contains more than one DNA sequence encoding this CDR3. V gene TRBV2 combines with J gene TRBJ1-3, with 8 bases lining up with TRBD1. Trimming cost V 5 bases and J 0 bases; bases outside gene matches: 3. The CDR3 totals 15 residues. Germline-derived CDR1 and CDR2 are SNHLY and FYNNEI. This chain's CDR3 is CASSRDRNSGNTIYF. CDR3 nucleotides: TGTGCCAGCAGTAGGGACAGGAACTCTGGAAACACCATATATTTT.

This sequence joins TRBV19 and TRBJ2-5; D unresolved. V lost 5 bases and J 4 bases, leaving 11 bases between the germline ends. CDR3 length: 13 residues. The germline V gene encodes CDR1 LNHDA and CDR2 SQIVND (reference sequence). CDR3 loop: CASSLLDRETQYF. The CDR3 bases are TGTGCCAGTAGTTTGCTAGATCGAGAGACCCAGTACTTC.

For this clone: Other DNA sequences of this sample code for an identical CDR3. The genes are TRBV6-5 and TRBJ2-7, with D hard to call. The CDR3 consists of 12 residues. The germline CDR1 and CDR2 sequences are MNHEY and SVGAGI. The V and J ends lost 6 bases and 0 bases respectively, with 6 bases between them. In DNA form, the CDR3 reads TGTGCCAGCAGGAGGAGCTCCTACGAGCAGTACTTC. Encoded protein: CASRRSSYEQYF.

The chain links TRBV19 to TRBJ2-5, with 10 bases fitting TRBD1. This CDR3 has 19 residues. The germline V gene has CDR1 LNHDA and CDR2 SQIVND (reference sequence). Losses at the gene ends were 3 bases for V and 4 bases for J; bases not matched to a gene: 17. In DNA form, the CDR3 reads TGTGCCAGTAGTATGTTTGTCAGACAGGGGGCGCGGGGTGCAGAGACCCAGTACTTC. This translates into CASSMFVRQGARGAETQYF. The full variable domain, with the rest looked up from reference TRBV19 and TRBJ2-5, is DGGITQSPKYLFRKEGQNVTLSCEQNLNHDAMYWYRQDPGQGLRLIYYSQIVNDFQKGDIAEGYSVSREKKESFPLTVTSAQKNPTAFYLCASSMFVRQGARGAETQYFGPGTRLLVL.

The V and J genes are TRBV5-1 and TRBJ2-3, with 10 bases that match TRBD2. The CDR3 sequence is 15 residues long. Germline CDR1 is SGHRS and CDR2 is YFSETQ. The V gene end was trimmed by 7 bases and the J gene end by 7 bases; junction bases not matched to a gene: 12. The CDR3, as DNA: TGCGCCAGCTCCCCGGCGGGTAGCGGGGGGAATACGCAGTATTTT. Translation gives CASSPAGSGGNTQYF.

In its sample, this clone was seen once. This chain uses TRBV27 with TRBJ2-1; 12 bases are a match to TRBD1. Trimming at V came to 2 bases and at J to 7 bases, leaving 3 bases not matched to a gene. The CDR3 is 15 amino acids. Germline V gives CDR1 MNHEY, CDR2 SMNVEV (reference sequence). In nucleotides, the CDR3 is TGTGCCAGCAGTTTAATGGGACAGGGGGCAAATGAGCAGTTCTTC. This sequence encodes CASSLMGQGANEQFF.

V gene TRBV7-2 combines with J gene TRBJ1-2; possible D gene TRBD1, 6 bases. V was clipped by 1 base and J by 4 bases, with 13 bases between them. The CDR3 consists of 15 residues. CDR1 is SGHTA, CDR2 FQGNSA, per germline. CDR3 sequence (DNA): TGTGCCAGCAGCTTAGGGCCAGGGGACGGCTATGGCTACACCTTC. Protein sequence: CASSLGPGDGYGYTF.

This chain uses TRBV4-3 with TRBJ1-2; 8 bases match TRBD1. Trimming removed 4 bases from V and 7 bases from J; junction bases left unmatched: 8. This CDR3 has 14 amino acids. Germline V gene lookup returns CDR1 LGHNA and CDR2 YSLEER. The CDR3 DNA reads as TGCGCCAGCAGCCTTAAACAGGGGGTGGGTGGCTACACCTTC. Translation: CASSLKQGVGGYTF.

The chain couples TRBV11-3 to TRBJ2-7; D is perhaps TRBD2 (5 bases). The CDR3 runs to 14 residues. Germline CDR1 reads SGHNT; CDR2 reads YENEEA. V was cut by 4 bases and J by 2 bases, with 12 bases left in between. The CDR3 spells CASSSRHGTYEQYF. CDR3 nucleotide sequence: TGTGCCAGCAGCTCTCGACACGGGACCTACGAGCAGTACTTC.

The V call is TRBV30, the J call TRBJ2-4; the D gene is possibly TRBD1 (5 bases). The V gene lost 2 bases and the J gene lost 5 bases, with 10 bases spanning the gap. Germline assignment: CDR1 GTSNPN and CDR2 SVGIG (reference sequence). CDR3 length: 13 residues. The CDR3 sequence is CAWSLQGENIQYF. The DNA of the CDR3 is TGTGCCTGGAGTCTCCAGGGCGAAAACATTCAGTACTTC.

This chain joins TRBV6-1 and TRBJ2-3; 9 positions match TRBD2. V was clipped by 7 bases and J by 3 bases; unmatched bases: 8. The CDR3 has 15 amino acids. Germline-derived CDR1 and CDR2 are MNHNS and SASEGT. The CDR3: CASTTSGASTDTQYF. CDR3 in DNA: TGTGCCAGCACGACTAGCGGTGCCTCTACAGATACGCAGTATTTT.